One sample yielded the 11 T cell receptor beta chains listed below, sequenced in a study of T cells in Graves' hyperthyroidism and ophthalmopathy. Researchers amplified the TCR beta CDR3 regions from RNA transcripts. The study used the HTBI primer set for a first-round RT-PCR of the TCR CDR3. One entry per CDR3 protein results from TCRdb running MiXCR on the multiplex PCR reads. The sample yields roughly 740,000 distinct CDR3 sequences, roughly 17% seen once. The specimen was blood. The receptors shown here come from a young man with Graves' hyperthyroidism.

This clonotype was recorded at least ten times. This chain joins TRBV7-9 and TRBJ2-5; TRBD1 or TRBD2 may be the D gene (6 bases each). The CDR3 runs 16 residues. Germline V gene data show CDR1 as SEHNR and CDR2 as FQNEAQ (reference sequence). Trimming shortened V by 5 bases and J by 3 bases, and 19 bases separated the two germline ends. The CDR3 region is CASSRRVGGLKETQYF. As DNA, the CDR3 is TGTGCCAGCAGCCGCCGGGTTGGGGGGCTAAAAGAGACCCAGTACTTC.

This clonotype was seen many times. The J gene is TRBJ2-5, the V gene TRBV5-1; D is possibly TRBD1 (6 bases). CDR3 length: 13 residues. Germline lookup yields CDR1 SGHRS and CDR2 YFSETQ. V was cut by 5 bases and J by 5 bases, with 13 bases left in between. The CDR3 DNA sequence: TGCGCCAGCAGAACCGGACAGACGGAGACCCAGTACTTC. It encodes CASRTGQTETQYF.

The J gene is TRBJ2-6, the V gene TRBV9; D call uncertain. Germline lookup yields CDR1 SGDLS and CDR2 YYNGEE. The CDR3 totals 15 residues. V lost 3 bases and J 2 bases, leaving 9 bases between the germline ends. The CDR3 sequence is CASSGHATGANVLTF. The CDR3 DNA reads as TGTGCCAGCAGCGGACATGCAACTGGGGCCAACGTCCTGACTTTC.

The rearrangement uses TRBV11-2 and TRBJ2-2; D ambiguous. Between the trimmed V and J ends, which lost 0 bases and 7 bases, there was a span of 9 bases. This CDR3 comprises 14 residues. The V gene's germline CDR1 is SGHAT and CDR2 FQNNGV. CDR3 region: CASSLDWTDGELFF. The CDR3 bases are TGTGCCAGCAGCTTAGATTGGACGGACGGGGAGCTGTTTTTT. The full variable domain, with the rest looked up from reference TRBV11-2 and TRBJ2-2, is EAGVAQSPRYKIIEKRQSVAFWCNPISGHATLYWYQQILGQGPKLLIQFQNNGVVDDSQLPKDRFSAERLKGVDSTLKIQPAKLEDSAVYLCASSLDWTDGELFFGEGSRLTVL.

This clonotype appeared a few times. The chain has TRBV12-3 or TRBV12-4 and TRBJ1-5; D remains unclear. V was cut by 4 bases and J by 3 bases, with 13 bases left in between. The CDR3 is made up of 15 amino acids. DNA of the CDR3: TGTGCCAGCAGTTATTCGACGGACCCCAATCAGCCCCAGCATTTT. Translating gives CASSYSTDPNQPQHF.

This chain links TRBV29-1 with TRBJ2-7, with 8 positions matching TRBD1. V was pared by 5 bases and J by 3 bases, with 6 bases of the junction left unmatched. Looked up from germline, CDR1 is SQVTM and CDR2 is ANQGSEA. The CDR3 consists of 13 residues. CDR3 DNA: TGCAGCGTTTCGGGACAGGAGAGCTACGAGCAGTACTTC. This encodes CSVSGQESYEQYF.

This chain connects TRBV28 to TRBJ1-2, with D tentatively TRBD1 (5 bases). This CDR3 spans 14 amino acids. In germline, CDR1 is MDHEN, CDR2 SYDVKM. V lost 5 bases and J lost 5, with 15 bases in between. CDR3 coding DNA: TGTGCCAGCAGTCGATACAGGTCCCAATATGGCTACACCTTC. It codes for CASSRYRSQYGYTF.

This chain links TRBV29-1 with TRBJ2-5, with D possibly TRBD2 on 6 matching bases. V dropped 5 bases and J dropped 7 bases, with 20 bases sitting between them. The CDR3 consists of 14 residues. CDR1 SQVTM and CDR2 ANQGSEA come from the germline V gene. DNA of the CDR3: TGCAGCGTTCTCGCGCGGGGAGGATTGGGGACCCAGTACTTC. Its translation: CSVLARGGLGTQYF. Supplemented by reference TRBV29-1 and TRBJ2-5, the full variable domain reads SAVISQKPSRDICQRGTSLTIQCQVDSQVTMMFWYRQQPGQSLTLIATANQGSEATYESGFVIDKFPISRPNLTFSTLTVSNMSPEDSSIYLCSVLARGGLGTQYFGPGTRLLVL.

This clonotype was seen ten or more times. The CDR3 protein is CSAEGVYSPSGSNEQFF. For the CDR3, the DNA is TGCAGCGCCGAGGGGGTTTATAGTCCTAGCGGGAGCAATGAGCAGTTCTTC. The rearrangement joins TRBV29-1 to TRBJ2-1; 10 bases are a match to TRBD2. Germline V gene sequence: CDR1 SQVTM, CDR2 ANQGSEA. The J segment lost 6 bases and the V segment lost 7 bases, leaving 18 bases of the junction unmatched. The CDR3 spans 17 residues.

In its sample, this clonotype was seen many times. The chain employs TRBV24-1 and TRBJ2-2; TRBD1 aligns across 7 bases. After removal of 5 bases from V and 7 bases from J, the junction contained 9 bases not matched to a gene. The germline gives CDR1 KGHDR, CDR2 SFDVKD. The CDR3 extends over 15 amino acids. CDR3 in amino acids: CATSGRDSIGGELFF. CDR3 DNA: TGTGCCACCAGTGGCCGGGACAGTATAGGCGGGGAGCTGTTTTTT.

The J gene is TRBJ1-2, the V gene TRBV19, with D tentatively TRBD1 (5 bases). Germline V gene sequence: CDR1 LNHDA, CDR2 SQIVND (reference sequence). The CDR3 length is 23 residues. Trimming cost V 0 bases and J 0 bases, with 32 bases left between them. CDR3: CASSIDRRMPWGNRAQPNYGYTF. CDR3 nucleotides: TGTGCCAGTAGTATAGATCGGAGAATGCCATGGGGGAACCGGGCCCAACCTAACTATGGCTACACCTTC.